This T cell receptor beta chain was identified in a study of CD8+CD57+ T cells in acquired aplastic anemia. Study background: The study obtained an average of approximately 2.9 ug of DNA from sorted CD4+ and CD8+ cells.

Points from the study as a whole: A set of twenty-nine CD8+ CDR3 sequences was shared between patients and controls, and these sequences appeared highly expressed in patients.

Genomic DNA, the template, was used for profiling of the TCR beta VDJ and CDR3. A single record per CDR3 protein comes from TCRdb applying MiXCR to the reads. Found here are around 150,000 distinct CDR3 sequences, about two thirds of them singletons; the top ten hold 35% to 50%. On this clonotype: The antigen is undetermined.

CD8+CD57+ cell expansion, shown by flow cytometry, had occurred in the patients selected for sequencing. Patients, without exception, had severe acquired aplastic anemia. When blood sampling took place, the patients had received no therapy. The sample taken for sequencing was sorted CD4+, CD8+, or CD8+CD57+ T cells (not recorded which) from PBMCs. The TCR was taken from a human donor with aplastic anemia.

CDR3 in amino acids: CASSEGTGGNEQYF. The CDR3 DNA is TGCGCCAGCAGCGAAGGGACAGGGGGCAACGAGCAGTACTTC. This chain connects TRBV5-1 to TRBJ2-7, with 12 bases identical to TRBD1. The CDR3 has 14 residues. Germline V gives CDR1 SGHRS, CDR2 YFSETQ. With V trimmed by 4 bases and J by 5 bases, 4 bases remained unmatched. Full variable domain (remainder filled in from reference TRBV5-1 and TRBJ2-7): KAGVTQTPRYLIKTRGQQVTLSCSPISGHRSVSWYQQTPGQGLQFLFEYFSETQRNKGNFPGRFSGRQFSNSRSEMNVSTLELGDSALYLCASSEGTGGNEQYFGPGTRLTVT.